The TCR beta chain under discussion was sequenced for a study of T cells in Graves' hyperthyroidism and ophthalmopathy (dated by TCRdb to the late 2010s). Regarding the study in general: Peripheral blood samples were taken at the time of initial diagnosis, prior to any treatment. TCR Vbeta CDR3 sequencing of some 140 peripheral blood samples (roughly 43 ophthalmopathy, around 80 hyperthyroidism and some 17 progressor patients) is reported in the paper. Prospective prediction of ophthalmopathy was tested in an independent validation cohort consisting of some 20 hyperthyroidism patients and some 15 patients who later progressed to ophthalmopathy. The roughly 90 discovery patients were divided at random into training and test sets in a 7:3 ratio. After blood sampling, hyperthyroidism patients were treated with methimazole at a starting dose of 30 mg daily, and ophthalmopathy patients were treated with high-dose intravenous methylprednisolone. In addition, the study compared T-cell repertoires in thyroid tissue and in blood from roughly six Graves' hyperthyroidism patients. TCR V-J signatures able to tell the groups apart were searched for in a discovery cohort of 95 to 100 patients, of whom fewer than 45 had Graves' ophthalmopathy and 55 to 65 had stable Graves' hyperthyroidism.

Stable Graves' hyperthyroidism was defined as the absence of progression to ophthalmopathy over 18 months of follow-up. Hyperthyroidism patients were newly diagnosed, had a disease duration of under 2 months, and were aged 18 to 65 years. The study excluded patients with uncontrolled infections, other autoimmune diseases, pregnancy or lactation. Diagnoses relied on clinical symptoms, serum thyroxine and TRAb, thyroid ultrasound and orbital computed tomography. PBMCs were separated from roughly 9.3 ml of fresh peripheral blood using Ficoll-Paque density gradient centrifugation. Total RNA was extracted with Trizol reagent, and quality was checked on an Agilent 2100 Bioanalyzer. TCR beta CDR3 regions were amplified from RNA transcripts. The first round of RT-PCR for the TCR CDR3 was performed with the HTBI primer set and the Qiagen OneStep RT-PCR kit. Libraries were constructed in a second round of multiplex PCR, after which size selection and purification were performed. Sequencing of the libraries was done on an Illumina HiSeq2000 using paired-end 100 bp reads. The authors' analysis ran thus. SOAPnuke was used to process the raw data, throwing out any read that contained adapters or uncalled bases, had a mean Phred below 15, or lacked an exact constant-primer or identifier match. COPE v1.2.5 was used to merge the high-quality paired reads, and each unique nucleotide sequence was defined as a clonotype. MiTCR v1.1 was used to align the clonotypes against IMGT TRBV, TRBD and TRBJ reference segments. Only V-J combinations with frequency above 0.0001, covering roughly 99% of repertoires, were analysed. The TCS score was defined as F50 (clonal expansion) divided by E x V (chaos), with BLOSUM62-based TCRdist calculated between CDR3 peptides within each V-J. Welch's t-statistics and random forest reduced roughly 500 V-J features to around 14, which were used in a naive Bayes classifier (R e1071). TCRdb applied fastp at Q25 and MiXCR to the public reads, then kept only in-frame beta chains. Identical CDR3 proteins give one entry, which carries the most common genes and DNA. What appears here as the V and J calls and clone size reflects TCRdb's work, not the paper's. This sample comprises some 690,000 distinct CDR3 sequences, approximately 15% of them detected only once. Of the sample, roughly 15% falls within the top ten clones.

V trim: 8 bases; J trim: 4 bases; unmatched bases: 6. The CDR3 starts with the cysteine, ends with the phenylalanine, and has 14 residues. CDR3 DNA only is kept here, 42 bases in frame from base 1. The study at large found these results: During validation, the model predicted progression to ophthalmopathy a median of roughly six months ahead of onset, with more than 60% sensitivity and 72% to 80% specificity. Most expanded thyroid clonotypes (frequency above 0.001) were also found in blood, which suggests that blood repertoires may mirror thyroid immune responses. No statistical method was used to fix the sample size in advance, and group allocation was not hidden from the investigators. In cross-validation, a model built on a 13 V-J signature told ophthalmopathy apart from stable hyperthyroidism with approximately 91% sensitivity and around 83% specificity, and in testing the same model reached 80%/75%.

Many counts were recorded for this clonotype. Its antigen is unknown. One base away there is no much larger clone; base qualities are not given. This sequence originates from a man in his forties or fifties with Graves' hyperthyroidism. Recombination connected TRBV12-3 or TRBV12-4 to TRBJ2-7; 12 central bases correspond to TRBD2. Material for sequencing was blood. The bases read TGTGCCAGCTCGGGACTAGCGGGTGGGTACGAGCAGTACTTC. The encoded protein is CASSGLAGGYEQYF.